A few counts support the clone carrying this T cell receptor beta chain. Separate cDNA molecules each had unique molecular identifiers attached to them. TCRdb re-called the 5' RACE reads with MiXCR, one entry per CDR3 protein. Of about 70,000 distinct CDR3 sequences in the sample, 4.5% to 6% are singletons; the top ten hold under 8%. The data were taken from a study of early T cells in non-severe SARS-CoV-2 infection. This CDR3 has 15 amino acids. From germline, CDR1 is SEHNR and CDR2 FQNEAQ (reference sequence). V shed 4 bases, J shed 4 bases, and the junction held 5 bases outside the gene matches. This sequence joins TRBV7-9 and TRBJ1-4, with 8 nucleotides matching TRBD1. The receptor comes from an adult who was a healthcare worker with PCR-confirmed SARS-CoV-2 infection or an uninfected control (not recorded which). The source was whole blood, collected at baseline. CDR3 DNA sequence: TGTGCCAGCAGCTCAAGCGGACAGGGTAATGAAAAACTGTTTTTT. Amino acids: CASSSSGQGNEKLFF.